The clone carrying this T cell receptor beta chain has just a few counts. These data come from a study of identical twins. This CDR3 has 15 amino acids. The ends lost 2 bases at V and 9 bases at J; junction bases unmatched: 7. CDR1 is MNHEY, CDR2 SVGEGT, per germline. Unique molecular identifiers were in the cDNA, with template-switch universal primer binding. One entry per CDR3 protein results from TCRdb running MiXCR on the 5' RACE reads. The sample gives about 530,000 distinct CDR3 sequences, about 22% of which show up once; approximately 0.5% is in the top ten. These records were also assigned to another study, of yellow fever vaccine responses in identical twins.

The sequenced sample consisted of CD4+ T cells sorted from blood. The chain recombines TRBV6-2 or TRBV6-3 with TRBJ2-3; 11 bases are shared with TRBD2. This TCR came from a woman under 30 in good health. CDR3 in amino acids: CASSYRGLAVQTQYF. In nucleotides, the CDR3 is TGTGCCAGCAGTTACAGGGGACTAGCGGTCCAGACGCAGTATTTT.